The sequence of this T cell receptor beta chain was determined in a study of T cells after yellow fever vaccination. General study results and limits: A weaker secondary response peaked on day 5, the primary on day 15.

Each CDR3 protein gets one entry after TCRdb re-called the 5' RACE reads with MiXCR. This repertoire shows about 68,000 distinct CDR3 sequences, about 6.5% found once; its top ten account for about 39%. The germline V gene has CDR1 DFQATT and CDR2 SNEGSKA (reference sequence). The CDR3 is made up of 13 amino acids. Remarks on this clonotype: Its antigen remains unknown.

The material was CD8+ T cells sorted from PBMCs, obtained roughly 46 days after the first yellow fever vaccination. The clonotype originates from a man in his late teens or twenties who received the YFV17D yellow fever vaccine. This chain connects TRBV20-1 to TRBJ2-7; D call uncertain. CDR3 region: CSSKSSLSYEQYF. In DNA, the CDR3 is TGCAGCTCTAAATCCAGTCTCTCCTACGAGCAGTACTTC.